The clone carrying this T cell receptor beta chain was recorded a few times. The assay ran at deep level. Investigators spread the genomic DNA of each subset evenly over several immunoSEQ plates. Under the authors' procedure: ImmunoSEQ only sent back junction sequences with no quality scores, so filtering was done differently. The data were produced by immunoSEQ multiplex PCR, yet TCRdb's version contains in-frame clones alone and is incomplete. V and J calls and clone size follow that table, whereas D and trimming were derived from the DNA. The data show around 510,000 clones, roughly 79% seen once. The donor population consisted of healthy HIV-negative adults with no recent acute infections or vaccinations. This sample is part of a study of shared clonotypes between healthy human individuals. Looked up from germline, CDR1 is MDHEN and CDR2 is SYDVKM. V was cut by 3 bases and J by 0 bases, with 6 bases left in between. This CDR3 comprises 15 residues.

This TCR came from a woman in her forties in good health. Some clones in this sample may be carry-over from other donors' samples. Sequenced: PBMCs. The chain recombines TRBV28 with TRBJ2-6; no firm D call. CDR3 in DNA: TGTGCCAGCAGTTTCCCAGGCTCTGGGGCCAACGTCCTGACTTTC. Its protein is CASSFPGSGANVLTF.